The 12 T cell receptor beta chains in this list originate from one sample, sequenced in a study of OX40 agonist ivuxolimab in advanced cancers. Libraries were constructed by the immunoSEQ multiplex PCR assay. What TCRdb holds here is the immuneACCESS table cut down to in-frame rearrangements. Part of the clones is not present; checked against another copy, under half of the missing clones reflect an unresolved V gene, and the others are unexplained. In all, the sample holds roughly 70,000 clones, and 75% to 85% of those were seen once. Less than 0.55% of the sample is in the top ten clones. This material consisted of CD4+ or CD8+ T cells sorted from blood, taken in a trial of the OX40 agonist ivuxolimab. These receptors were collected from an adult with an advanced solid tumor such as melanoma, head and neck, liver or kidney cancer.

The chain has TRBV6-5 and TRBJ2-3; 9 nucleotides agree with TRBD2. The junction had 2 bases not matched to a gene; V was cut back by 0 bases and J by 1 base. The CDR3 loop spans 16 amino acids. CDR1 and CDR2 from the germline V gene are MNHEY and SVGAGI. This CDR3 is CASSYSASGGTDTQYF. The CDR3 region has the DNA TGTGCCAGCAGTTACTCGGCTAGCGGGGGCACAGATACGCAGTATTTT.

The genes are TRBV6-6 and TRBJ1-2, with 8 bases fitting TRBD1. The CDR3 loop spans 14 amino acids. The V gene end was trimmed by 2 bases and the J gene end by 3 bases; junction bases not matched to a gene: 2. Looked up from germline, CDR1 is MNHNY and CDR2 is SVGAGI (reference sequence). Written as DNA, the CDR3 is TGTGCCAGCAGTTACGGGACAGGTTACTATGGCTACACCTTC. This translates into CASSYGTGYYGYTF.

V is TRBV6-5 and J is TRBJ1-5, with D possibly TRBD1 on 5 matching bases. Per germline, CDR1 MNHEY and CDR2 SVGAGI. V was shortened by 2 bases and J by 4 bases, with 9 bases between the two germline ends. The CDR3 totals 14 residues. DNA of the CDR3: TGTGCCAGCAGTTACGGGGACCTTAATCAGCCCCAGCATTTT. Encoded protein: CASSYGDLNQPQHF.

The V gene is TRBV6-1, the J gene TRBJ1-6; TRBD1 agrees at 7 bases. This CDR3 spans 15 amino acids. Germline lookup yields CDR1 MNHNS and CDR2 SASEGT. Trimming removed 4 bases from V and 8 bases from J; junction bases left unmatched: 8. The CDR3 loop reads CASSGERDRYSPLHF. DNA for the CDR3: TGTGCCAGCAGTGGAGAAAGGGACAGATATTCACCCCTCCACTTT.

This clone was found once. This chain connects TRBV4-3 to TRBJ1-1; D is perhaps TRBD1 (6 bases). The CDR3 covers 14 residues. Germline CDR1 and CDR2: LGHNA and YSLEER. The V gene lost 4 bases and the J gene lost 10 bases, with 19 bases spanning the gap. Here the CDR3 DNA reads TGCGCCAGCAGCCCTCGGCCAGGGGTCGACCCAGCTTTCTTT. Amino acids: CASSPRPGVDPAFF.

The chain joins TRBV5-5 to TRBJ2-3, with TRBD2 matching over 9 bases. Per the germline V gene, CDR1 is SGHKS and CDR2 is YYEKEE (reference sequence). The length of the CDR3 is 16 residues. V dropped 2 bases and J dropped 2; count of bases not matched to a gene: 6. CDR3 nucleotide sequence: TGTGCCAGCAGCTTTCTAGCGGGGTCGTCCACAGATACGCAGTATTTT. It specifies CASSFLAGSSTDTQYF.

This chain links TRBV7-2 with TRBJ2-2; D remains unclear. The CDR3 totals 14 residues. V lost 0 bases and J lost 3, with 5 bases in between. Germline-derived CDR1 and CDR2 are SGHTA and FQGNSA. The CDR3 DNA sequence: TGTGCCAGCAGCTTAGCCGAGTACACCGGGGAGCTGTTTTTT. It is translated as CASSLAEYTGELFF.

V gene TRBV5-6 combines with J gene TRBJ1-5; weak D call: TRBD1 (6 bases). Germline V CDR1 and CDR2: SGHDT, YYEEEE. The CDR3 runs 14 residues. Deletions cut 3 bases from V and 11 bases from J, with 18 bases between. The CDR3 DNA reads as TGTGCCAGCAGCTCGAAACAGGGCACCCTGGCCCAGCATTTT. It yields the protein CASSSKQGTLAQHF. Drawing the rest from reference TRBV5-6 and TRBJ1-5, the complete variable domain is DAGVTQSPTHLIKTRGQQVTLRCSPKSGHDTVSWYQQALGQGPQFIFQYYEEEERQRGNFPDRFSGHQFPNYSSELNVNALLLGDSALYLCASSSKQGTLAQHFGDGTRLSIL.

In DNA, the CDR3 is TGTGCCAGCAGTCCTCTGCAGCCAGCGGGGAACACCATATATTTT. It encodes CASSPLQPAGNTIYF. The rearrangement links TRBV28 to TRBJ1-3; D is ambiguous. V was pared by 5 bases and J by 7 bases, with 18 bases between. There are 15 residues in the CDR3. Per germline, CDR1 MDHEN and CDR2 SYDVKM.

By sample fraction, this clone is medium-sized. The chain links TRBV19 to TRBJ1-2, with D perhaps matching TRBD1 (6 bases). With 8 bases removed from V and 1 base from J, the gap between germline ends came to 11 bases. The CDR3 is made up of 13 amino acids. Germline V gene lookup returns CDR1 LNHDA and CDR2 SQIVND (reference sequence). The DNA for the CDR3 is TGTGCCAGTTCGACAGGAGATAACTATGGCTACACCTTC. Encoded protein: CASSTGDNYGYTF. Full variable domain (missing parts from reference TRBV19 and TRBJ1-2): DGGITQSPKYLFRKEGQNVTLSCEQNLNHDAMYWYRQDPGQGLRLIYYSQIVNDFQKGDIAEGYSVSREKKESFPLTVTSAQKNPTAFYLCASSTGDNYGYTFGSGTRLTVV.

V is TRBV10-2 and J is TRBJ2-5, with 8 bases aligning to TRBD2. CDR1 is WSHSY, CDR2 SAAADI, per germline. CDR3 length: 11 amino acids. V dropped 8 bases and J dropped 4; count of bases not matched to a gene: 0. This chain's CDR3 is CASRGGETQYF. The CDR3 DNA is TGCGCCAGCCGGGGGGGAGAGACCCAGTACTTC.

This clone turned up a few times. This sample also contains other DNA sequences that code for the same CDR3. The chain carries TRBV27 and TRBJ1-2, with D uncertain. Trimming removed 3 bases at V and 4 bases at J, with 9 bases between. This CDR3 contains 13 residues. Per the germline V gene, CDR1 is MNHEY and CDR2 is SMNVEV (reference sequence). The chain's CDR3 is CASSFRGGYGYTF. The CDR3 coding sequence is TGTGCCAGCAGTTTCAGAGGCGGCTATGGCTACACCTTC.